This TCR beta chain emerged from a study of blood T cell repertoires in COVID-19. The CDR3 loop spans 15 amino acids. CDR1 is KGHSH and CDR2 is LQKENI in the germline V gene. Trimming at V came to 3 bases and at J to 2 bases, leaving 4 bases not matched to a gene. Sequenced by immunoSEQ multiplex PCR; TCRdb stores in-frame clones only, minus some. The table records about 220,000 clones, around four fifths of them present only once. The rearrangement links TRBV18 to TRBJ1-2, with 9 bases aligning to TRBD1. This receptor was obtained from a woman aged 65 to 85 with acute or convalescent COVID-19. Sequenced: peripheral blood. The CDR3 nucleotides are TGTGCCAGCTCACCTATGACAGGGGGGAACTATGGCTACACCTTC. Protein product: CASSPMTGGNYGYTF. The variable domain in full, with the rest retrieved from reference TRBV18 and TRBJ1-2, is NAGVMQNPRHLVRRRGQEARLRCSPMKGHSHVYWYRQLPEEGLKFMVYLQKENIIDESGMPKERFSAEFPKEGPSILRIQQVVRGDSAAYFCASSPMTGGNYGYTFGSGTRLTVV.